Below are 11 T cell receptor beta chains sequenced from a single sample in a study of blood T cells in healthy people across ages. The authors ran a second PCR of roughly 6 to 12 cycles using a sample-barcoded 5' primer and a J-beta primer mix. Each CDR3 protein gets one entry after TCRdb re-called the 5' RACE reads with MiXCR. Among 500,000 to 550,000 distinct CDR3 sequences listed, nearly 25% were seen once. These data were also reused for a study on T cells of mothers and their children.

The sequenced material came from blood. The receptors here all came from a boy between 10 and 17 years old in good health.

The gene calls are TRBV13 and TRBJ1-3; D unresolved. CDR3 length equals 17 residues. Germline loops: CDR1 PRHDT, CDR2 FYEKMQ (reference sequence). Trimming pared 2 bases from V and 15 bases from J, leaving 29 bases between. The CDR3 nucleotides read TGTGCCAGCAGCTTATCGCATTCAGCGAGCTCTGGAAACTCCACATATTTT. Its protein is CASSLSHSASSGNSTYF.

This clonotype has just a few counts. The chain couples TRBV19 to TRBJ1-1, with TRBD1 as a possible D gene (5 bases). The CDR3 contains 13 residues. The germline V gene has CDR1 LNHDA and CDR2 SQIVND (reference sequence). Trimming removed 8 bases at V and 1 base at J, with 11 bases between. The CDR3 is CASDLGGNTEAFF. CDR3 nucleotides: TGTGCCAGTGACCTGGGGGGGAACACTGAAGCTTTCTTT.

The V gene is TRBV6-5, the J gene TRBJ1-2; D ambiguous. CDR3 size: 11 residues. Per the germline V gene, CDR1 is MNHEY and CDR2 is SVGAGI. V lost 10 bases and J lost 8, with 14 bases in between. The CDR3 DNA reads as TGTGCCACAGGCAGGTCGGACGGCTACACCTTC. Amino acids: CATGRSDGYTF.

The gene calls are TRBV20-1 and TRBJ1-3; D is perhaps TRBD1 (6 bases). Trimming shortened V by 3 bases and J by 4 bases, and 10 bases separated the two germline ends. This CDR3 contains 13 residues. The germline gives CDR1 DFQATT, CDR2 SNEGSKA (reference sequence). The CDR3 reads CSASKGVGNTIYF. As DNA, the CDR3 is TGCAGTGCTAGTAAGGGGGTCGGAAACACCATATATTTT.

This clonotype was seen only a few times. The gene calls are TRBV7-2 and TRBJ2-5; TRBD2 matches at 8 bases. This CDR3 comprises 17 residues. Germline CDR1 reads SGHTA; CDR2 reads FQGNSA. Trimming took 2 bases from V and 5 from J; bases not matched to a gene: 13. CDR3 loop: CASSLYRGGLDVETQYF. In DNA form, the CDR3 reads TGTGCCAGCAGCTTATACAGAGGGGGACTAGACGTGGAGACCCAGTACTTC.

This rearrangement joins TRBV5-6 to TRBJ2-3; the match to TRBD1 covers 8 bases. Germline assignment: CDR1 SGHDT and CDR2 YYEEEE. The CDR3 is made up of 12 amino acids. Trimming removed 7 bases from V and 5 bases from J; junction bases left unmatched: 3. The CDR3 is CASGTGGDTQYF. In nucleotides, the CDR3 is TGTGCCAGCGGAACAGGGGGAGATACGCAGTATTTT.

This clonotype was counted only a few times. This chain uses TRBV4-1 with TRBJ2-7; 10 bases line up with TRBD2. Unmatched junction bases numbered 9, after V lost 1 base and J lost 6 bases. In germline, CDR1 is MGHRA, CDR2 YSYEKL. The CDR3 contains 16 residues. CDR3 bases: TGCGCCAGCAGCCAAGTTGTGGCTAGCGGGAGCCCCGAGCAGTACTTC. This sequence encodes CASSQVVASGSPEQYF.

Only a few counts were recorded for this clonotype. CDR3: CASSLVGGEGMNTQYF. CDR3 coding DNA: TGTGCCAGCAGCTTAGTTGGGGGCGAGGGCATGAATACGCAGTATTTT. This sequence joins TRBV7-6 and TRBJ2-3; tentatively, D is TRBD1 (6 bases). The CDR3 loop spans 16 amino acids. Trimming left V 1 base short and J 7 bases short, with 18 bases between. Looked up from germline, CDR1 is SGHVS and CDR2 is FNYEAQ.

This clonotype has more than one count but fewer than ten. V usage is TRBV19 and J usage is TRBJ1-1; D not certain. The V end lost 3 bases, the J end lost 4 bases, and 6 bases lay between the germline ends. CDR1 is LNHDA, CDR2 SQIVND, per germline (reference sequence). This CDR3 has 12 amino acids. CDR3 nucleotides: TGTGCCAGTAGTATCGCGGGCACTGAAGCTTTCTTT. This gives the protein CASSIAGTEAFF.

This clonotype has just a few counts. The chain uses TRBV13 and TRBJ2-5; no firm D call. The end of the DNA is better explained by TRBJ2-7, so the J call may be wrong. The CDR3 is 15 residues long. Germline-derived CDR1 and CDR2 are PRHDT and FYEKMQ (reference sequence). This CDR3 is CASSFDPVEPYEQYF. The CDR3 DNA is TGTGCCAGCAGCTTTGATCCGGTTGAACCCTACGAGCAGTACTTC.

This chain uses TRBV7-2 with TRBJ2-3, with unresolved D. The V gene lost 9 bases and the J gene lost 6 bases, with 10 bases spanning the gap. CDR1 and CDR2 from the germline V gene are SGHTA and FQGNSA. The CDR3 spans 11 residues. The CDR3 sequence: CASALGDTQYF. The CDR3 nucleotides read TGTGCCAGTGCTCTTGGGGATACGCAGTATTTT.